The source of this T cell receptor beta chain is a study of T cells in Graves' hyperthyroidism and ophthalmopathy. The CDR3 covers 13 residues. V gave up 0 bases and J gave up 8 bases, with 5 bases separating them. Germline-derived CDR1 and CDR2 are WSHSY and SAAADI. TCR beta CDR3 region amplification was performed from RNA transcripts. First-round RT-PCR with HTBI primers amplified the TCR CDR3 region. One entry per CDR3 protein results from TCRdb running MiXCR on the multiplex PCR reads. The sample carries around 440,000 distinct CDR3 sequences, 15% to 19% recorded once. In this sample, this clonotype turned up many times.

The rearrangement joins TRBV10-2 to TRBJ1-6; D is unclear. The receptor was derived from a young woman with Graves' hyperthyroidism. The source material was blood. CDR3 in DNA: TGCGCCAGCAGTGAGTCGGCCTATTCACCCCTCCACTTT. It encodes CASSESAYSPLHF.